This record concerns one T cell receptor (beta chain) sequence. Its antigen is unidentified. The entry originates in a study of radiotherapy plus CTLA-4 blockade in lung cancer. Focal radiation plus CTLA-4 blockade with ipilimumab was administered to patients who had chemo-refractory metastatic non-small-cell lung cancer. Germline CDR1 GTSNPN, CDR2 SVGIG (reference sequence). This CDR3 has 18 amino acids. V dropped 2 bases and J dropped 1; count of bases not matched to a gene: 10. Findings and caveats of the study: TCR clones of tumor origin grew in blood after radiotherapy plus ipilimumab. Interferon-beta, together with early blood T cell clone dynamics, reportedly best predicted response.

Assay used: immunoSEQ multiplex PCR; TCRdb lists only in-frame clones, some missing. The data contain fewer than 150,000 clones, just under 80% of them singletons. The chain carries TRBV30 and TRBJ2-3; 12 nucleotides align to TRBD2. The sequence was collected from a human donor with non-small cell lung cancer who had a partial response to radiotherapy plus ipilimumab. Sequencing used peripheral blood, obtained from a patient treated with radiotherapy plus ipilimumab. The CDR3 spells CAWSRLAGGRWGTDTQYF. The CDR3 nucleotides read TGTGCCTGGAGTCGGCTAGCGGGAGGGCGATGGGGCACAGATACGCAGTATTTT.